This is a list of T cell receptor beta chains from one sample in a study of blood T cell repertoires in COVID-19. Libraries were prepared by immunoSEQ multiplex PCR; TCRdb keeps only in-frame clonotypes and omits some of them. This table holds fewer than 180,000 clones, more than 80% found once. Sequencing was carried out using peripheral blood. These receptors were taken from a man aged 65 to 79 with acute or convalescent COVID-19. CDR3s include the opening cysteine and the closing phenylalanine or tryptophan. The D gene is left open where the match is weak. Only part of the rows carry a size: once, few, many, or a class if the clone is expanded.

abundance	d_gene	v_gene	j_gene	CDR3nt	CDR3aa
-	-	TRBV15	TRBJ1-4	TGTGCCACCAGCAGAGATGCCAGCGGTGGTGAAAAACTGTTTTTT	CATSRDASGGEKLFF
-	TRBD2	TRBV2	TRBJ2-7	TGTGCCAGCAGTCAAGCACCCCTTCTAGCGGGCCTAACCTACGAGCAGTACTTC	CASSQAPLLAGLTYEQYF
-	-	TRBV6-1	TRBJ2-2	TGTGCCAGCAGTGAAGCCCCACAGGTTGGGGAGCTGTTTTTT	CASSEAPQVGELFF
-	TRBD1	TRBV24-1	TRBJ2-3	TGTGCCACCAGTGATTTGGGGGACAGAGATACGCAGTATTTT	CATSDLGDRDTQYF
-	-	TRBV28	TRBJ2-7	TGTGCCAGCAGTATTCCTTCAGGCCCCTACGAGCAGTACTTC	CASSIPSGPYEQYF
-	-	TRBV7-9	TRBJ1-2	TGTGCCAGCAGCTTAGCCCACCAGGGGTTAGGTGGCTACACCTTC	CASSLAHQGLGGYTF
-	-	TRBV11-3	TRBJ1-6	TGTGCCAGCAGCCCCCCTATTGGACAGTATGCGGAGAAGAAGAATTCACCCCTCCACTTT	CASSPPIGQYAEKKNSPLHF
-	TRBD1	TRBV28	TRBJ1-5	TGTGCCAGCAGTTTATTCGGGACAGGGCCAAGCAATCAGCCCCAGCATTTT	CASSLFGTGPSNQPQHF
-	TRBD2	TRBV28	TRBJ2-5	TGTGCCAGCAGTTCCCCCGCCCTTAGCGGGAGGCAAGAGACCCAGTACTTC	CASSSPALSGRQETQYF
-	-	TRBV28	TRBJ1-1	TGTGCCAGCACCCGAAATACGGGGGATGAAGCTTTCTTT	CASTRNTGDEAFF
few	TRBD2	TRBV5-5	TRBJ2-7	TGTGCCAGCAGCTTGGCCCGACGGGGGGGCGAGCAGTACTTC	CASSLARRGGEQYF
-	-	TRBV10-1	TRBJ2-7	TGCGCCTACAGTAAGGCCCACCACGAGCAGTACTTC	CAYSKAHHEQYF
-	TRBD1	TRBV4-1	TRBJ1-5	TGCGCCAGCAGCGCACTACAGGGGGCATTCTATCAGCCCCAGCATTTT	CASSALQGAFYQPQHF
-	-	TRBV5-6	TRBJ2-3	TGTGCCAGCAGGTGGGCCCGGACAGCTAGCACAGATACGCAGTATTTT	CASRWARTASTDTQYF
-	-	TRBV18	TRBJ1-1	TGTGCCAGCTCACCCAATGGGGGCGAATTAGCCACTGAAGCTTTCTTT	CASSPNGGELATEAFF
-	-	TRBV7-2	TRBJ2-2	TGTGCCAGCAGCCGCCGAGGGGAGGCGACGAACACCGGGGAGCTGTTTTTT	CASSRRGEATNTGELFF
-	-	TRBV28	TRBJ2-6	TGTGCCTGCTACGCAAACGGAGCTGGGGCCAACGTCCTGACTTTC	CACYANGAGANVLTF
-	TRBD1	TRBV3-1/TRBV3-2	TRBJ1-1	TGTGCCAGCAGCCAAGTTCCTCAGGGGGTGGGCACTGAAGCTTTCTTT	CASSQVPQGVGTEAFF
-	TRBD1	TRBV3-1/TRBV3-2	TRBJ2-5	TGTGCCAGCAGCCAGGGCGAAAACAGGGGGATGGAGACCCAGTACTTC	CASSQGENRGMETQYF
-	-	TRBV5-1	TRBJ1-1	TGCGCCAGCAGCTTCCCAGCGGAGAACACTGAAGCTTTCTTT	CASSFPAENTEAFF
-	-	TRBV10-3	TRBJ2-1	TGTGCCATCAGTGATGGTAGGCCCGAGGACAATGAGCAGTTCTTC	CAISDGRPEDNEQFF
-	-	TRBV18	TRBJ1-4	TGTGCCAGCTCACCTAACAGGGCCGGTGAGGAAAAACTGTTTTTT	CASSPNRAGEEKLFF
-	TRBD2	TRBV2	TRBJ2-5	TGTGCCAGCAGGGCGGACCGGGGGGGCCTGGAGACCCAGTACTTC	CASRADRGGLETQYF
-	-	TRBV29-1	TRBJ1-4	TGCAGCGTTTCTGTTGGGGGAGGGAATGAAAAACTGTTTTTT	CSVSVGGGNEKLFF
-	TRBD1	TRBV2	TRBJ1-1	TGTGCCAGCAAACCCCAGGGGGATAGGGACACTGAAGCTTTCTTT	CASKPQGDRDTEAFF
-	TRBD1	TRBV7-8	TRBJ1-5	TGTGCCAGCAGCTTCGGGACAGGGAGCAATCAGCCCCAGCATTTT	CASSFGTGSNQPQHF
once	-	TRBV14	TRBJ2-1	TGTGCCAGCAGCCAAGCCATCCCTGGGGCGTGGGAGCAGTTCTTC	CASSQAIPGAWEQFF
-	-	TRBV18	TRBJ2-7	TGTGCCAGCTCACCCGGACAGTCCTACGAGCAGTACTTC	CASSPGQSYEQYF
-	-	TRBV28	TRBJ1-5	TGTGCCAGCAGTAGGACAACTAGCAATCAGCCCCAGCATTTT	CASSRTTSNQPQHF
-	-	TRBV18	TRBJ1-4	TGTGCCAGCTCACCCCGAACCACGTCAGGGGCGTTTAATGAAAAACTGTTTTTT	CASSPRTTSGAFNEKLFF
-	-	TRBV29-1	TRBJ2-1	TGCAGCGTTGAACGCGGGCCGAATGAGCAGTTCTTC	CSVERGPNEQFF
once	-	TRBV6-5	TRBJ2-1	TGTGCCAGCAAGCCGGCGGGTTTCTCCTACAATGAGCAGTTCTTC	CASKPAGFSYNEQFF
once	-	TRBV5-1	TRBJ2-3	TGCGCCAGCAGCTGGCTGCGTGGGAGCCCGACAGATACGCAGTATTTT	CASSWLRGSPTDTQYF
-	-	TRBV15	TRBJ1-1	TGTGCCACCAGCAGAGATACAGTCGTGAACACTGAAGCTTTCTTT	CATSRDTVVNTEAFF
-	-	TRBV2	TRBJ1-5	TGTGCCAGCGGCTTACGATATAGCAATCAGCCCCAGCATTTT	CASGLRYSNQPQHF
-	-	TRBV19	TRBJ1-3	TGTGCCAGTAGCCCAAGACAGGCAGAGTTTGGAAACACCATATATTTT	CASSPRQAEFGNTIYF
-	-	TRBV19	TRBJ2-1	TGTGCCAGTAGTATCGGACACGAGTACAATGAGCAGTTCTTC	CASSIGHEYNEQFF
-	-	TRBV28	TRBJ1-6	TGTGCCAGCAGCCCCATAAACCGGGACACTTCTAGCTCCTATAATTCACCCCTCCACTTT	CASSPINRDTSSSYNSPLHF